This T cell receptor beta chain was sequenced during a study of cytomegalovirus exposure and HLA in healthy donors. General observations from the study: Testing in vitro showed a few CMV-associated chains specific for CMV antigens.

Worth noting for this clone: What it binds is not known.

Germline CDR1 reads LNHDA; CDR2 reads SQIVND (reference sequence). The CDR3 is 19 residues long. Between the trimmed V and J ends, which lost 7 bases and 1 base, there was a span of 25 bases. The PCR had 60 Vbeta and 13 Jbeta primers. Assay used: immunoSEQ multiplex PCR; TCRdb lists only in-frame clones, some missing. Here the sample spans 97,000 or so clones, over 65% being singletons. This chain connects TRBV19 to TRBJ2-2, with D perhaps TRBD1 (5 bases). The sequenced sample consisted of PBMCs. This receptor was obtained from a man aged 35-49 years in good health and CMV-seronegative. Here the CDR3 reads CASTALWQGLVGNTGELFF. The CDR3 DNA reads as TGTGCCAGTACCGCTTTATGGCAGGGTTTAGTGGGGAACACCGGGGAGCTGTTTTTT.